The 23 T cell receptor beta chains given below trace back to one sample, sequenced in a study of T cell responses to AZD1222 COVID-19 vaccine. Data came from immunoSEQ multiplex PCR; TCRdb stores just in-frame clones and leaves some out. The sample comprises more than 85,000 clones, approximately 90% of which are singletons, and around 7% rests with the top ten. Sequences were derived from peripheral blood, sampled on day 0 of AZD1222 vaccination. The receptors come from an adult in good health.

The chain joins TRBV19 to TRBJ2-6; D is unclear. Trimming left V 3 bases short and J 0 bases short, with 6 bases between. Germline CDR1 reads LNHDA; CDR2 reads SQIVND (reference sequence). The CDR3 sequence is 15 residues long. CDR3 in amino acids: CASSIGYSGANVLTF. The CDR3 bases are TGTGCCAGTAGTATTGGGTACTCTGGGGCCAACGTCCTGACTTTC.

This rearrangement joins TRBV21-1 to TRBJ1-5. TRBV21-1 is reported as a pseudogene. The CDR3 runs 14 residues. CDR3 sequence: CASTPGKGNQPQHF. The CDR3 DNA is TGTGCCAGCACCCCGGGGAAGGGCAATCAGCCCCAGCATTTT.

V usage is TRBV5-1 and J usage is TRBJ1-1; D remains ambiguous. This CDR3 contains 12 residues. Trimming left V 0 bases short and J 9 bases short, with 9 bases between. Germline V lookup: CDR1 SGHRS, CDR2 YFSETQ. This CDR3 is CASSLDTEQAFF. In DNA form, the CDR3 reads TGCGCCAGCAGCTTGGACACGGAACAAGCTTTCTTT.

This chain's CDR3 is CSVEDPKAEAFF. Written as DNA, the CDR3 is TGCAGCGTTGAAGATCCGAAGGCTGAAGCTTTCTTT. The chain joins TRBV29-1 to TRBJ1-1, with D unresolved. The V end was cut by 0 bases, the J end by 6 bases, with 8 bases between. The length of the CDR3 is 12 residues. The germline V gene has CDR1 SQVTM and CDR2 ANQGSEA.

This CDR3 is CASSSGTAGNTIYF. The CDR3 bases are TGTGCCAGCAGCTCCGGGACAGCTGGAAACACCATATATTTT. This chain joins TRBV7-2 and TRBJ1-3; 7 bases agree with TRBD1. The trim removed 4 bases at V and 2 bases at J, leaving 2 bases unmatched. Germline CDR1 and CDR2: SGHTA and FQGNSA. CDR3 size: 14 residues.

CDR3 DNA: TGTGCCAGCAGCTTAGCCCCCCCTCCCGGGACCTATGGCTACACCTTC. It translates to CASSLAPPPGTYGYTF. The genes are TRBV7-6 and TRBJ1-2, with TRBD1 as a possible D gene (5 bases). V gave up 0 bases and J gave up 4 bases, with 15 bases separating them. Germline assignment: CDR1 SGHVS and CDR2 FNYEAQ. The CDR3 consists of 16 residues.

The genes are TRBV5-1 and TRBJ1-4, with D maybe TRBD1 (5 bases). Trimming took off 3 bases at V and 4 bases at J, with 10 bases between the two ends. Germline CDR1 is SGHRS and CDR2 is YFSETQ. The CDR3 runs to 14 residues. The CDR3 coding sequence is TGCGCCAGCAGCTCATGGGACGTTAATGAAAAACTGTTTTTT. This gives the protein CASSSWDVNEKLFF. Variable domain in full (rest from reference TRBV5-1 and TRBJ1-4): KAGVTQTPRYLIKTRGQQVTLSCSPISGHRSVSWYQQTPGQGLQFLFEYFSETQRNKGNFPGRFSGRQFSNSRSEMNVSTLELGDSALYLCASSSWDVNEKLFFGSGTQLSVL.

The chain is built from TRBV19 and TRBJ2-6; D call uncertain. The CDR3 is 15 amino acids. V was trimmed by 2 bases and J by 0 bases, leaving 5 bases between them. Germline V gives CDR1 LNHDA, CDR2 SQIVND (reference sequence). CDR3 DNA: TGTGCCAGTAGTATACAGTACTCTGGGGCCAACGTCCTGACTTTC. It yields the protein CASSIQYSGANVLTF.

This clone has only one observation. The rearrangement uses TRBV6-5 and TRBJ2-5, with 7 nucleotides matching TRBD1. The CDR3 is made up of 16 amino acids. CDR1 and CDR2 from the germline V gene are MNHEY and SVGAGI. The J segment lost 4 bases and the V segment lost 0 bases, leaving 8 bases of the junction unmatched. Written as DNA, the CDR3 is TGTGCCAGCAGTTACTCGCCCACGACAGGGCTAGAGACCCAGTACTTC. As protein: CASSYSPTTGLETQYF.

The chain is built from TRBV7-8 and TRBJ1-4, with a tentative D call TRBD1 (5 bases). Germline V gives CDR1 SGHVS, CDR2 FQNEAQ. The length of the CDR3 is 14 residues. V was clipped by 5 bases and J by 7 bases, with 14 bases between them. As DNA, the CDR3 is TGTGCCAGCAGCCCAGACAGAATGGCTGAAAAACTGTTTTTT. It yields the protein CASSPDRMAEKLFF.

This sequence joins TRBV2 and TRBJ1-6; possibly TRBD1 for D (5 bases). V was trimmed by 1 base and J by 10 bases, leaving 8 bases between them. The germline CDR1 and CDR2 sequences are SNHLY and FYNNEI. There are 13 residues in the CDR3. Here the CDR3 reads CASSEVRGSPLHF. The CDR3 region has the DNA TGTGCCAGCAGTGAAGTTCGGGGGTCACCCCTCCACTTT.

V usage is TRBV18 and J usage is TRBJ2-4; possibly TRBD1 for D (7 bases). Deletions cut 6 bases from V and 1 base from J, with 16 bases between. This CDR3 is 16 amino acids long. The germline V gene encodes CDR1 KGHSH and CDR2 LQKENI. CDR3 protein: CASSRDSPTAKNIQYF. CDR3 sequence (DNA): TGTGCCAGCTCGCGGGACAGCCCCACGGCCAAAAACATTCAGTACTTC.

This chain links TRBV10-3 with TRBJ1-1, with TRBD1 matching over 7 bases. The V segment lost 7 bases and the J segment 1 base; nucleotides outside the gene matches: 3. Germline CDR1 is ENHRY and CDR2 is SYGVKD. The CDR3 runs 13 residues. The CDR3 is CAITRQGNTEAFF. As DNA, the CDR3 is TGTGCCATCACCAGACAGGGGAACACTGAAGCTTTCTTT.

This chain joins TRBV7-2 and TRBJ2-1; a weak D match, TRBD1 (6 bases). Per germline, CDR1 SGHTA and CDR2 FQGNSA. Deletions cut 6 bases from V and 0 bases from J, with 12 bases between. CDR3 length: 15 residues. The CDR3 DNA reads as TGTGCCAGCAGGCTTACAGGGAGCTCCTACAATGAGCAGTTCTTC. Translated, it gives CASRLTGSSYNEQFF.

CDR3 region: CASSFLAGGTGELFF. CDR3 nucleotide sequence: TGTGCCAGCAGTTTCCTAGCGGGGGGCACCGGGGAGCTGTTTTTT. The chain joins TRBV6-5 to TRBJ2-2, with 11 bases identical to TRBD2. J gave up 4 bases and V 4 bases, and 2 bases lay outside the gene matches. The CDR3 spans 15 residues. Germline CDR1 MNHEY, CDR2 SVGAGI.

This rearrangement joins TRBV30 to TRBJ1-1, with D maybe TRBD1 (6 bases). The CDR3 has 13 amino acids. Trimming took 2 bases from V and 1 from J, leaving 8 bases between them. The germline CDR1 and CDR2 sequences are GTSNPN and SVGIG (reference sequence). The CDR3 coding sequence is TGTGCCTGGAGTAGGGGGTGGAACACTGAAGCTTTCTTT. Protein product: CAWSRGWNTEAFF. Using reference TRBV30 and TRBJ1-1 for the parts outside the CDR3, the full variable domain is SQTIHQWPATLVQPVGSPLSLECTVEGTSNPNLYWYRQAAGRGLQLLFYSVGIGQISSEVPQNLSASRPQDRQFILSSKKLLLSDSGFYLCAWSRGWNTEAFFGQGTRLTVV.

The rearrangement links TRBV6-5 to TRBJ1-5, with TRBD1 as a possible D gene (5 bases). This CDR3 is built from 15 residues. V lost 6 bases and J lost 1, with 13 bases in between. Per the germline V gene, CDR1 is MNHEY and CDR2 is SVGAGI. This CDR3 is CASSRDYGSNQPQHF. DNA for the CDR3: TGTGCCAGCAGCCGGGACTATGGGAGCAATCAGCCCCAGCATTTT.

The chain couples TRBV5-1 to TRBJ2-7; a possible D gene is TRBD1 (6 bases). CDR1 SGHRS and CDR2 YFSETQ come from the germline V gene. The CDR3 covers 12 residues. Trimming removed 4 bases from V and 3 bases from J, with 8 bases in between. Here the CDR3 DNA reads TGCGCCAGCAGCCCGGACAGCTACGAGCAGTACTTC. Translated, it gives CASSPDSYEQYF.

V and J are TRBV7-9 and TRBJ1-4; D is unclear. Trimming pared 5 bases from V and 7 bases from J, leaving 17 bases between. This CDR3 contains 15 residues. Per the germline V gene, CDR1 is SEHNR and CDR2 is FQNEAQ (reference sequence). For the CDR3, the DNA is TGTGCCAGCAGCCCCTCGACGGATGGGCCTGAAAAACTGTTTTTT. Protein sequence: CASSPSTDGPEKLFF.

The chain is built from TRBV4-2 and TRBJ1-2, with D unresolved. Germline V lookup: CDR1 LGHNA, CDR2 YNFKEQ. Trimming removed 1 base from V and 7 bases from J, with 22 bases in between. This CDR3 region has 17 residues. CDR3 sequence reads: CASSQVFGQETQLGYTF. The CDR3 DNA is TGTGCCAGCAGCCAAGTATTCGGCCAGGAGACCCAACTTGGCTACACCTTC.

This rearrangement joins TRBV30 to TRBJ1-3, with no clear D. Trimming left V 8 bases short and J 4 bases short, with 15 bases between. The CDR3 contains 13 residues. Germline CDR1 GTSNPN, CDR2 SVGIG (reference sequence). The CDR3 region is CAHTLDSGNTIYF. The DNA of the CDR3 is TGTGCCCACACCCTGGACTCGGGAAACACCATATATTTT.

As regards this clone: Germline is not matched at one junction end, which may reflect a read error. This rearrangement joins TRBV7-7 to TRBJ2-5; perhaps TRBD2 as D (6 bases). This CDR3 spans 15 amino acids. Germline V CDR1 and CDR2: SSHAT, FNYEAQ (reference sequence). The CDR3 spells CASSPGVSNQETQYF. CDR3 sequence (DNA): TGTGCTAGCAGCCCGGGGGTCAGCAACCAAGAGACCCAGTACTTC.

The table lists this clone with a count of one. V gene TRBV21-1 combines with J gene TRBJ1-6. TRBV21-1 is deemed a pseudogene. The CDR3 consists of 16 residues. The CDR3 sequence: CASNGRTSSYNSPLHF. The CDR3 region has the DNA TGTGCCAGCAACGGACGTACGAGCTCCTATAATTCACCCCTCCACTTT.